A selection of T cell receptor beta chains follows, all from one sample in a study of T cells in Graves' hyperthyroidism and ophthalmopathy. TCRdb itself ran the multiplex PCR reads through MiXCR, one entry per CDR3 protein. Among approximately 640,000 distinct CDR3 sequences listed, 15% to 20% were seen once. Sequences were obtained from blood. Every receptor here comes from a man over 45 with Graves' hyperthyroidism. CDR3s include the opening cysteine and the closing phenylalanine or tryptophan. D genes are given only for firm matches. Only part of the rows carry a size: once, few, many, or a class if the clone is expanded.

>TRBV7-2|many|TRBJ1-2|14|TRBD1
TGTGCCAGCAGCGACCCAGGGGGGCGTGGAGGCTACACCTTC
CASSDPGGRGGYTF
>TRBV18|few|TRBJ1-1|16|NA
TGTGCCAGCTCAGCACTAGAAACAGTCGTAAACACTGAAGCTTTCTTT
CASSALETVVNTEAFF
>TRBV3-1|NA|TRBJ2-5|18|TRBD2
TGTGCCAGCAGCCAAGAAGGGTTAGGACTAGCGGGAGAAGAGACCCAGTACTTC
CASSQEGLGLAGEETQYF
>TRBV7-9|many|TRBJ2-7|19|TRBD2
TGTGCCAGCAGCCAATGGACTAGCGGGAGGGGCCTCGGGAACTACGAGCAGTACTTC
CASSQWTSGRGLGNYEQYF
>TRBV25-1|few|TRBJ2-7|16|NA
TGTGCCAGCAGTGAATCTGGGGGGCCGATCTCCTACGAGCAGTACTTC
CASSESGGPISYEQYF
>TRBV12-3/TRBV12-4|many|TRBJ1-2|12|NA
TGTGCCAGCAGCTCTCAGGGCTATGGCTACACCTTC
CASSSQGYGYTF
>TRBV6-2/TRBV6-3|many|TRBJ1-1|15|NA
TGTGCCAGCAGCGATCCCGGGACATCAGAAACTGAAGCTTTCTTT
CASSDPGTSETEAFF
>TRBV5-5|many|TRBJ2-7|16|NA
TGTGCCAGCAGCCCGGCGGTAGGACAGCTTTCCTACGAGCAGTACTTC
CASSPAVGQLSYEQYF
>TRBV19|NA|TRBJ2-1|14|NA
TGTGCCAGTAGTTACAGGGAGCAATACAATGAGCAGTTCTTC
CASSYREQYNEQFF
>TRBV27|many|TRBJ1-1|15|NA
TGTGCCAGCAGTTTAGCTGGGTTGGGCAACACTGAAGCTTTCTTT
CASSLAGLGNTEAFF
>TRBV20-1|many|TRBJ1-4|14|NA
TGCAGTGCCCGACCGGGGACAACTAATGAAAAACTGTTTTTT
CSARPGTTNEKLFF
>TRBV28|many|TRBJ2-5|12|NA
TGTGCCAGCAGTTTATATTGGGAGACCCAGTACTTC
CASSLYWETQYF
>TRBV27|few|TRBJ2-2|14|NA
TGTGCCAGCAAGAGGGCGGGGAACGCCGGGGAGCTGTTTTTT
CASKRAGNAGELFF
>TRBV7-2|few|TRBJ2-5|15|TRBD2
TGTGCCAGCGGCTTTGGGCTAGCGGGAAGTGAGACCCAGTACTTC
CASGFGLAGSETQYF
>TRBV28|many|TRBJ1-2|16|TRBD1
TGTGCCAGCAGCCGAACTAGGACAGGGGGTAGCTATGGCTACACCTTC
CASSRTRTGGSYGYTF
>TRBV27|many|TRBJ2-3|17|TRBD2
TGTGCCAGCAGTCCCTTAGGACTAGCGGGACCCACAGATACGCAGTATTTT
CASSPLGLAGPTDTQYF
>TRBV18|NA|TRBJ1-1|14|TRBD1
TGTGCCAGCTCACTTGGGACAGGGGAACCTGAAGCTTTCTTT
CASSLGTGEPEAFF
>TRBV29-1|NA|TRBJ2-3|14|TRBD1
TGCAGCGTTTCACAGGGGTACGGCACAGATACGCAGTATTTT
CSVSQGYGTDTQYF
>TRBV28|many|TRBJ2-7|14|TRBD2
TGTGCCAGCAGTTTCCCGGGACTAGTGAACGAGCAGTACTTC
CASSFPGLVNEQYF
>TRBV3-1|NA|TRBJ2-7|16|NA
TGTGCCAGCAGCCAAGAACGGGCGGGTTCCGCCTACGAGCAGTACTTC
CASSQERAGSAYEQYF
>TRBV20-1|NA|TRBJ2-3|12|NA
TGCAGTGCTAGCTCCGGGACCCCGATGGAGTATTTT
CSASSGTPMEYF
>TRBV3-1|many|TRBJ1-1|12|NA
TGTGCCAGCAGCCAAGGGAGGGCTGAAGCTTTCTTT
CASSQGRAEAFF
>TRBV30|few|TRBJ1-5|14|NA
TGTGCCTGGGATGGGGACCGGGCAGGTCAGCCCCAGCATTTT
CAWDGDRAGQPQHF
>TRBV18|many|TRBJ2-5|14|TRBD2
TGTGCCAGCAGCCCGCCTAGCGGCCAAGAGACCCAGTACTTC
CASSPPSGQETQYF
>TRBV20-1|NA|TRBJ1-5|15|NA
TGCAGTGCGGGAGAGGGGCACCCTAGCAATCAGCCCCAGCATTTT
CSAGEGHPSNQPQHF
>TRBV6-1|many|TRBJ1-2|12|NA
TGTGCCATAGGCGGCGTTTTCTATGGCTACACCTTC
CAIGGVFYGYTF